What follows are 23 T cell receptor beta chains derived from one specimen sequenced in a study of blood T cells in healthy people across ages. A second PCR, run for about 6 to 11 cycles, used a sample-barcoded 5' primer plus a J-beta primer mix. MiXCR, applied by TCRdb to the 5' RACE reads, yields one record per CDR3 protein. The data contain 1 million to 1.2 million distinct CDR3 sequences, under 40% of them singletons. The sequencing input was blood. These receptors all stem from a man younger than 35 in good health.

This clonotype has just a few counts. V and J are TRBV27 and TRBJ1-6; 11 nucleotides agree with TRBD1. The CDR3 spans 18 residues. The germline gives CDR1 MNHEY, CDR2 SMNVEV (reference sequence). Trimming cost V 0 bases and J 7 bases; bases outside gene matches: 8. The CDR3 loop reads CASSLSRDRGILNSPLHF. CDR3 coding DNA: TGTGCCAGCAGTTTATCGAGGGACAGGGGGATATTGAATTCACCCCTCCACTTT.

The chain recombines TRBV9 with TRBJ1-2; D not resolved. The CDR3 length is 15 residues. With 5 bases removed from V and 1 base from J, the gap between germline ends came to 15 bases. Germline-derived CDR1 and CDR2 are SGDLS and YYNGEE. CDR3 protein: CASRFIRTDNYGYTF. The CDR3 DNA follows: TGTGCCAGCAGGTTCATTCGTACGGATAACTATGGCTACACCTTC.

The rearrangement joins TRBV11-2 to TRBJ2-3; 15 nucleotides agree with TRBD2. This CDR3 has 18 residues. Germline lookup yields CDR1 SGHAT and CDR2 FQNNGV. With V trimmed by 4 bases and J by 7 bases, 12 bases remained unmatched. Here the CDR3 DNA reads TGTGCCAGCAGCTCCCTCGGACTAGCGGGGGGGGCGGATCATACGCAGTATTTT. Amino acids: CASSSLGLAGGADHTQYF.

This chain connects TRBV5-1 to TRBJ1-1, with D perhaps TRBD1 (5 bases). The germline gives CDR1 SGHRS, CDR2 YFSETQ. The CDR3 is 14 residues long. V was cut by 4 bases and J by 1 base, with 11 bases left in between. The CDR3 protein is CASSITQENTEAFF. The CDR3 nucleotides are TGCGCCAGCAGCATTACACAGGAGAACACTGAAGCTTTCTTT.

This clonotype was observed a handful of times. V and J are TRBV7-8 and TRBJ1-2, with D perhaps TRBD1 (5 bases). This CDR3 spans 13 amino acids. V was pared by 4 bases and J by 5 bases, with 11 bases between. From germline, CDR1 is SGHVS and CDR2 FQNEAQ. Here the CDR3 reads CASSWDVNYGYTF. The DNA for the CDR3 is TGTGCCAGCAGCTGGGACGTAAATTATGGCTACACCTTC.

A remark on this clonotype: At one end, the junction sequence differs from germline, possibly due to a read error. As DNA, the CDR3 is TGCGCCTGCAGCAAAACGACAGGAGAACGTAGCGGCTACACCTTC. Translated: CACSKTTGERSGYTF. The rearrangement links TRBV4-3 to TRBJ1-2, with TRBD1 as a possible D gene (6 bases). Germline assignment: CDR1 LGHNA and CDR2 YSLEER. There are 15 residues in the CDR3.

V gene TRBV4-1 combines with J gene TRBJ1-4, with 8 bases aligning to TRBD1. CDR1 and CDR2 (germline): MGHRA, YSYEKL. CDR3 length: 13 residues. V lost 6 bases, J lost 8 bases, and 5 bases stayed unmatched. CDR3 residues: CASRQTGEEKLFF. The CDR3 DNA reads as TGCGCCAGCAGACAGACAGGGGAAGAAAAACTGTTTTTT.

V is TRBV3-1 and J is TRBJ2-5; possible D gene TRBD2, 6 bases. This CDR3 contains 13 residues. Per germline, CDR1 LGHDT and CDR2 YNNKEL (reference sequence). The V end was cut by 8 bases, the J end by 0 bases, with 10 bases between. CDR3 in amino acids: CASGREYQETQYF. The CDR3 DNA follows: TGTGCCAGCGGCCGGGAGTACCAAGAGACCCAGTACTTC.

The rearrangement links TRBV4-1 to TRBJ1-4; D call uncertain. Per the germline V gene, CDR1 is MGHRA and CDR2 is YSYEKL. The length of the CDR3 is 16 residues. V shed 2 bases and J shed 1 base, with 11 bases lying between them. The CDR3 sequence is CASSQLLTRTNEKLFF. CDR3 in DNA: TGCGCCAGCAGCCAACTACTCACTAGAACTAATGAAAAACTGTTTTTT.

The V call is TRBV7-2, the J call TRBJ2-5; D gene unclear. CDR3 length: 11 amino acids. Trimming shortened V by 7 bases and J by 3 bases, and 6 bases separated the two germline ends. The V gene's germline CDR1 is SGHTA and CDR2 FQGNSA. CDR3 coding DNA: TGTGCCAGCACCAAGAAAGAGACCCAGTACTTC. It codes for CASTKKETQYF. The full variable domain, in which reference TRBV7-2 and TRBJ2-5 provide the parts outside the CDR3, is GAGVSQSPSNKVTEKGKDVELRCDPISGHTALYWYRQSLGQGLEFLIYFQGNSAPDKSGLPSDRFSAERTGGSVSTLTIQRTQQEDSAVYLCASTKKETQYFGPGTRLLVL.

In the case of this clonotype: The germline gene is not matched at one end of the junction; a read error may be the cause. The chain recombines TRBV20-1 with TRBJ2-3, with 10 bases matching TRBD1. Germline values: CDR1 DFQATT, CDR2 SNEGSKA (reference sequence). The CDR3 runs 15 residues. The CDR3 protein is CSAPRGDRGTDRQYF. For the CDR3, the DNA is TGCAGTGCCCCACGTGGGGACAGGGGAACAGATAGGCAGTATTTT.

CDR3 in amino acids: CSASSDRPYNEQYF. The CDR3 DNA is TGCAGTGCTAGTAGCGACAGGCCTTACAATGAGCAGTACTTC. The V and J genes are TRBV20-1 and TRBJ2-7, with D tentatively TRBD1 (6 bases). The CDR3 contains 14 residues. The V end lost 3 bases, the J end lost 7 bases, and 19 bases lay between the germline ends. Germline CDR1 and CDR2: DFQATT and SNEGSKA (reference sequence).

This clonotype was seen repeatedly, ten times or more. The chain recombines TRBV9 with TRBJ2-3; D is unresolved. The CDR3 length is 14 residues. Germline-derived CDR1 and CDR2 are SGDLS and YYNGEE. The ends were cut back, 0 bases at V and 2 bases at J, with 7 bases in the middle. CDR3 amino acids: CASSVAGVTDTQYF. CDR3 nucleotides: TGTGCCAGCAGCGTAGCAGGAGTCACAGATACGCAGTATTTT.

The chain joins TRBV6-5 to TRBJ1-1, with a weak D call TRBD1 (6 bases). The CDR3 consists of 15 residues. Trimming removed 7 bases from V and 0 bases from J, with 15 bases in between. The V gene's germline CDR1 is MNHEY and CDR2 SVGAGI. The CDR3 loop reads CASTPHRVLNTEAFF. The CDR3 DNA follows: TGTGCCAGCACCCCTCACAGGGTTCTGAACACTGAAGCTTTCTTT.

A single count supports this clonotype. A read error may explain this, as a much larger clone is one base away. The gene calls are TRBV12-3 or TRBV12-4 and TRBJ2-7, with D possibly matching TRBD1 (5 bases). There are 16 residues in the CDR3. V was clipped by 1 base and J by 10 bases, with 23 bases between them. The CDR3 loop is CASSLGPGKGEEAQYF. Here the CDR3 DNA reads TGTGCCAGCAGTTTAGGGCCAGGGAAAGGGGAAGAGGCCCAGTACTTC.

There are a few counts of this clonotype. The chain carries TRBV30 and TRBJ2-1; 8 bases fit TRBD2. This CDR3 region has 12 residues. V trimming: 1 base; J trimming: 8 bases; junction bases outside the gene matches: 1. Germline values: CDR1 GTSNPN, CDR2 SVGIG (reference sequence). Here the CDR3 reads CAWSAGGHEQFF. The CDR3 region has the DNA TGTGCCTGGAGTGCGGGGGGGCATGAGCAGTTCTTC.

This rearrangement joins TRBV15 to TRBJ1-1; D remains ambiguous. The CDR3 spans 12 residues. Per germline, CDR1 LNHNV and CDR2 YYDKDF (reference sequence). Trimming left V 2 bases short and J 7 bases short, with 8 bases between. Here the CDR3 DNA reads TGTGCCACCAGCAGAACCACTGGTGAAGCTTTCTTT. Its translation: CATSRTTGEAFF.

With regard to this clonotype: This may arise from a read error, as a much more abundant clone is one base away. This chain joins TRBV6-5 and TRBJ2-1; weak D call: TRBD2 (5 bases). Trimming took off 6 bases at V and 13 bases at J, with 16 bases between the two ends. Germline CDR1 is MNHEY and CDR2 is SVGAGI. The CDR3 is made up of 12 amino acids. The DNA of the CDR3 is TGTGCCAGCAGACCACCGGGAAACGATCAGTTCTTC. The encoded protein is CASRPPGNDQFF.

Points on this clonotype: The junction departs from the called germline gene at one end, perhaps through a read error. V and J are TRBV20-1 and TRBJ2-1, with 8 bases lining up with TRBD2. Germline-derived CDR1 and CDR2 are DFQATT and SNEGSKA (reference sequence). This CDR3 contains 15 residues. The CDR3 region is CGAMRGESSYNEQFF. The CDR3 nucleotides are TGCGGTGCAATGCGGGGGGAGAGCTCCTACAATGAGCAGTTCTTC.

CDR3 protein: CASSGSLSGRSYNEQYF. For the CDR3, the DNA is TGTGCCAGCAGCGGGAGCCTTAGCGGCCGCTCCTACAATGAGCAGTACTTC. The J gene is TRBJ2-1, the V gene TRBV9, with D perhaps matching TRBD2 (6 bases). The DNA end lines up better with TRBJ2-7; the J call may be wrong. CDR1 is SGDLS and CDR2 is YYNGEE in the germline V gene. The CDR3 is 17 residues long.

This clonotype was observed a handful of times. Given a much more abundant clone one base away, this may be a read error. The rearrangement joins TRBV4-1 to TRBJ1-5; perhaps TRBD1 as D (6 bases). Trimming cost V 1 base and J 3 bases, with 7 bases left between them. This CDR3 region has 14 residues. Germline loops: CDR1 MGHRA, CDR2 YSYEKL. The chain's CDR3 is CASSQGQDNQPQHF. DNA for the CDR3: TGCGCCAGCAGCCAAGGACAGGACAATCAGCCCCAGCATTTT.

The rearrangement uses TRBV5-1 and TRBJ2-5; D unresolved. The J call may be incorrect, as the DNA end agrees better with TRBJ2-7. This CDR3 has 16 amino acids. CDR1 is SGHRS and CDR2 is YFSETQ in the germline V gene. The CDR3 protein is CASSFRTRRRLDEQYF. The CDR3, as DNA: TGCGCCAGCAGCTTCCGAACGAGACGCCGCTTGGACGAGCAGTACTTC.

This clonotype was found a few times. J is TRBJ2-5 and V is TRBV12-3 or TRBV12-4; TRBD1 or TRBD2 may be the D gene (5 bases each). Trimming stripped 4 bases from V and 1 base from J, with 10 bases between. This CDR3 spans 14 amino acids. CDR3: CASSSHGTQETQYF. The DNA for the CDR3 is TGTGCCAGCAGTTCCCACGGGACCCAAGAGACCCAGTACTTC.